This is a list of T cell receptor beta chains from one sample in a study of T cell changes during pregnancy in multiple sclerosis. This table comes from immunoSEQ multiplex PCR, and its TCRdb copy is limited to in-frame clones, with some not included. The sample consists of around 35,000 clones, 85% to 95% of them appearing once. The sample taken for sequencing was PBMCs (not recorded whether the cells were cultured). The receptors derive from a female donor with multiple sclerosis, enrolled in a pregnancy study. Both conserved end residues are part of each CDR3. The D gene is left open where the match is weak.

TRBJ1-3 TRBV30 TRBD1 CACQGGAGNTIYF TGTGCCTGCCAGGGGGGAGCTGGAAACACCATATATTTT
TRBJ2-7 TRBV28 TRBD1 CASSSDRGATYEQYF TGTGCCAGCAGTTCGGACAGGGGCGCCACCTACGAGCAGTACTTC
TRBJ1-4 TRBV19 - CASSQGWDEKLFF TGTGCCAGTAGTCAGGGATGGGATGAAAAACTGTTTTTT
TRBJ2-2 TRBV1 - CTYHPREGPTGELFF TGCACCTATCACCCACGGGAGGGCCCGACCGGGGAGCTGTTTTTT
TRBJ2-1 TRBV4-1 TRBD1 CASSQVPTGGAYNEQFF TGCGCCAGCAGCCAAGTCCCGACAGGGGGCGCCTACAATGAGCAGTTCTTC
TRBJ1-6 TRBV7-3 - CASSLIGRGSPLHF TGTGCCAGCAGCTTAATAGGCAGGGGCTCACCCCTCCACTTT
TRBJ2-6 TRBV5-4 TRBD2 CASSSPFGGRTGANVLTF TGTGCCAGCAGCTCACCCTTCGGGGGGAGAACTGGGGCCAACGTCCTGACTTTC
TRBJ2-7 TRBV5-6 TRBD2 CASSLEASGRYYEQYF TGTGCCAGCAGCTTGGAAGCTAGCGGGAGGTACTACGAGCAGTACTTC
TRBJ2-1 TRBV7-2 - CASSLAAHSGEQFF TGTGCCAGCAGCTTAGCGGCTCACAGCGGCGAGCAGTTCTTC
TRBJ2-5 TRBV19 TRBD1 CASSMGQGETQYF TGTGCCAGTAGTATGGGACAGGGAGAGACCCAGTACTTC
TRBJ2-7 TRBV28 - CASSGRQGPPYEQYF TGTGCCAGCAGTGGACGCCAGGGTCCCCCCTACGAGCAGTACTTC
TRBJ2-7 TRBV27 TRBD2 CASSLVAGGPYEQYF TGTGCCAGCAGTTTAGTGGCGGGAGGGCCCTACGAGCAGTACTTC